Below are 7 T cell receptor beta chains sequenced from a single sample in a study of blood T cell repertoires in COVID-19. Using immunoSEQ multiplex PCR, the repertoire was profiled, and TCRdb retains in-frame clones only, with some absent. The table lists 90,000 or so clones, around 87% of them singletons. The sequenced material came from peripheral blood. These TCRs come from a human donor in a cohort sampled during active COVID-19.

CDR3 DNA sequence: TGTGCCAGCAGCGTAGGGGACAGCCCATCACCCCTCCACTTT. This codes for CASSVGDSPSPLHF. The genes are TRBV9 and TRBJ1-6, with 7 bases lining up with TRBD1. The germline CDR1 and CDR2 sequences are SGDLS and YYNGEE. The J segment lost 10 bases and the V segment lost 0 bases, leaving 4 bases of the junction unmatched. This CDR3 has 14 amino acids.

The rearrangement joins TRBV5-5 to TRBJ1-1, with TRBD1 matching over 7 bases. The CDR3 is 15 amino acids. V was clipped by 4 bases and J by 0 bases; unmatched bases: 6. Germline V lookup: CDR1 SGHKS, CDR2 YYEKEE (reference sequence). The CDR3, as DNA: TGTGCCAGCAGCCCCGACAGGGCGCTGAACACTGAAGCTTTCTTT. Protein product: CASSPDRALNTEAFF.

The chain recombines TRBV10-2 with TRBJ2-2, with TRBD1 as a possible D gene (6 bases). Trimming shortened V by 4 bases and J by 5 bases, and 14 bases separated the two germline ends. Germline loops: CDR1 WSHSY, CDR2 SAAADI. The CDR3 sequence is 15 residues long. The CDR3 sequence is CASSASPGVTGELFF. DNA of the CDR3: TGCGCCAGCAGTGCAAGTCCAGGGGTGACCGGGGAGCTGTTTTTT.

The gene calls are TRBV7-3 and TRBJ2-3, with 11 bases identical to TRBD2. V shed 3 bases, J shed 5 bases, and the junction held 1 base outside the gene matches. CDR1 is SGHTA, CDR2 FQGTGA, per germline. The CDR3 consists of 14 residues. This chain's CDR3 is CASSLGTSGDTQYF. The CDR3 DNA sequence: TGTGCCAGCAGCTTGGGGACTAGCGGAGATACGCAGTATTTT. Full variable domain (missing parts from reference TRBV7-3 and TRBJ2-3): GAGVSQTPSNKVTEKGKYVELRCDPISGHTALYWYRQSLGQGPEFLIYFQGTGAADDSGLPNDRFFAVRPEGSVSTLKIQRTERGDSAVYLCASSLGTSGDTQYFGPGTRLTVL.

The chain links TRBV7-8 to TRBJ1-6; D not certain. CDR1 SGHVS and CDR2 FQNEAQ come from the germline V gene. Trimming stripped 7 bases from V and 2 bases from J, with 12 bases between. The CDR3 runs to 15 residues. The CDR3 region is CASKSGRTYNSPLHF. DNA of the CDR3: TGTGCCAGCAAATCGGGGAGAACCTATAATTCACCCCTCCACTTT.

This clone is a singleton in its sample. V is TRBV11-2 and J is TRBJ2-1; TRBD2 aligns across 9 bases. V gave up 6 bases and J gave up 2 bases; unmatched junction bases: 8. The CDR3 length is 16 residues. Per germline, CDR1 SGHAT and CDR2 FQNNGV. The CDR3 DNA follows: TGTGCCAGCAGGGACCTAGCGGGGCCTACCTACAATGAGCAGTTCTTC. This sequence encodes CASRDLAGPTYNEQFF.

V and J are TRBV7-2 and TRBJ2-4; tentatively, D is TRBD1 (5 bases). Trimming stripped 5 bases from V and 2 bases from J, with 13 bases between. The CDR3 has 15 amino acids. Germline V gene sequence: CDR1 SGHTA, CDR2 FQGNSA. CDR3 sequence: CASSQGVGPKNIQYF. As DNA, the CDR3 is TGTGCCAGCAGCCAAGGGGTGGGGCCCAAAAACATTCAGTACTTC.